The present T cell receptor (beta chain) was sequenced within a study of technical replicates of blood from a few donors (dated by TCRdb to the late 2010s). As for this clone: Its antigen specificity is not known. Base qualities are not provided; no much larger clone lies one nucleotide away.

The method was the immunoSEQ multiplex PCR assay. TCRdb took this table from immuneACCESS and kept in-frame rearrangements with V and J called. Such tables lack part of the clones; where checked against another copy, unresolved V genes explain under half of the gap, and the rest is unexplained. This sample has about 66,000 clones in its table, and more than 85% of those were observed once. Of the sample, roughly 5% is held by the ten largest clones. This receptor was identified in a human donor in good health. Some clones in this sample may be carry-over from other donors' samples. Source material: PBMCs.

The DNA reads TGTGCCACCAGCAGAGAAAGCCAGGCTAGCGTTCACTTCGATGAGCAGTTCTTC. It is translated as CATSRESQASVHFDEQFF. The chain joins TRBV15 to TRBJ2-1, with a tentative D gene TRBD2 over 6 matching bases. V lost 0 bases and J lost 8 bases; the stretch between them is 23 bases long. Sequences LNHNV (CDR1) and YYDKDF (CDR2) are obtained from the germline V gene (reference sequence). Spanning cysteine to phenylalanine, the CDR3 consists of 18 amino acids. Left in the record is the CDR3 DNA by itself, 54 bases read in frame from the first base.